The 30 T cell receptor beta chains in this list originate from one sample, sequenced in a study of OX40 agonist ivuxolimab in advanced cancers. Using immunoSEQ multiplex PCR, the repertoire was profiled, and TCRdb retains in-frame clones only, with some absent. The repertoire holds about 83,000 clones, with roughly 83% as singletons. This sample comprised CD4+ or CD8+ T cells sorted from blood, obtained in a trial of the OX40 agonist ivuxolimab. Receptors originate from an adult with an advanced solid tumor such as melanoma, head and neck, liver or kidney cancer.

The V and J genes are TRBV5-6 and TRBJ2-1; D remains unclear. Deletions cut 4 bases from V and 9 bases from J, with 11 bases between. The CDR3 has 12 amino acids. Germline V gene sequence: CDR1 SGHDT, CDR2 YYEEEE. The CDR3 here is CASSLPQREQFF. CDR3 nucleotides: TGTGCCAGCAGCCTGCCGCAGCGTGAGCAGTTCTTC.

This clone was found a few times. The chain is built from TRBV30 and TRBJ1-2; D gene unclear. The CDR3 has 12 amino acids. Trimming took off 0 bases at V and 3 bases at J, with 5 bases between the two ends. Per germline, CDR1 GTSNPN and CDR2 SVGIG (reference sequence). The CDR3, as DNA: TGTGCCTGGAGTGTAAGCGACTATGGCTACACCTTC. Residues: CAWSVSDYGYTF.

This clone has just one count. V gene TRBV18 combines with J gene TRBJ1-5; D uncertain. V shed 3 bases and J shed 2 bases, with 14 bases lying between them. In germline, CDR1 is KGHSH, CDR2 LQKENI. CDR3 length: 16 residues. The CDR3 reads CASSPDTYGGNQPQHF. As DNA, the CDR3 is TGTGCCAGCTCACCCGACACTTATGGGGGCAATCAGCCCCAGCATTTT.

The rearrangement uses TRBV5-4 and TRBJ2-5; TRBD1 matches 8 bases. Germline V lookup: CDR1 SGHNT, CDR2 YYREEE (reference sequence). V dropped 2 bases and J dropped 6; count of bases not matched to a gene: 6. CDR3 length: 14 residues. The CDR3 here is CASSLPGGGQTQYF. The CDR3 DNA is TGTGCCAGCAGCTTACCAGGGGGCGGGCAGACCCAGTACTTC.

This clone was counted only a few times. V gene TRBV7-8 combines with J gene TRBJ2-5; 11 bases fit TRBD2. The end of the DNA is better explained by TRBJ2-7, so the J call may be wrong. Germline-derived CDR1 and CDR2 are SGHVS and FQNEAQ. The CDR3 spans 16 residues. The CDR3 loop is CASSPYRLAGSYEQYF. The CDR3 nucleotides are TGTGCCAGCAGCCCTTACAGACTAGCGGGGTCCTACGAGCAGTACTTC.

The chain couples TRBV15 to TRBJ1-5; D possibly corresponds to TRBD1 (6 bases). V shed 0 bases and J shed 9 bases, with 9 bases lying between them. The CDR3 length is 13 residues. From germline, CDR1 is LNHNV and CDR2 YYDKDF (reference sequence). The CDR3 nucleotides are TGTGCCACCAGCAGAGAGCAGGGGAGGCCCCAGCATTTT. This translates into CATSREQGRPQHF.

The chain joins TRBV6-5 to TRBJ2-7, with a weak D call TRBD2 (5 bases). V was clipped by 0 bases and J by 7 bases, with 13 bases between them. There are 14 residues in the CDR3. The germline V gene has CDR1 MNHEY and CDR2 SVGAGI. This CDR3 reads CASSYSEVSTEQYF. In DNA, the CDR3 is TGTGCCAGCAGTTACTCGGAGGTATCTACGGAGCAGTACTTC.

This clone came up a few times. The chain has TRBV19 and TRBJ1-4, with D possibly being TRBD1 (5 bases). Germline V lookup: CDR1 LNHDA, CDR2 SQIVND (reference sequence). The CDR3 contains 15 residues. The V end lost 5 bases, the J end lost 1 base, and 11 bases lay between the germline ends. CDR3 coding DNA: TGTGCCAGTAGTTTACAGGCCCGAACTAATGAAAAACTGTTTTTT. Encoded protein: CASSLQARTNEKLFF.

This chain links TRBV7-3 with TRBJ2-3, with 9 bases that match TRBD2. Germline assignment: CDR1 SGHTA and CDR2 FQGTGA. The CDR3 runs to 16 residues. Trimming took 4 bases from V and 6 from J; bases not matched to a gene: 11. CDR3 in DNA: TGTGCCAGCAGCTCCCTAGCGGGGACTACACATGATACGCAGTATTTT. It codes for CASSSLAGTTHDTQYF. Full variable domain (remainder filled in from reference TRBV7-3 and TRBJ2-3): GAGVSQTPSNKVTEKGKYVELRCDPISGHTALYWYRQSLGQGPEFLIYFQGTGAADDSGLPNDRFFAVRPEGSVSTLKIQRTERGDSAVYLCASSSLAGTTHDTQYFGPGTRLTVL.

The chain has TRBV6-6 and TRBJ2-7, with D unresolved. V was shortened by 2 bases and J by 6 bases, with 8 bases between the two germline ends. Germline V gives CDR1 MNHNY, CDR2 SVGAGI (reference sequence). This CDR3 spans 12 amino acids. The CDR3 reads CASSYGQAEQYF. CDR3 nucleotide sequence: TGTGCCAGCAGTTACGGGCAGGCCGAGCAGTACTTC.

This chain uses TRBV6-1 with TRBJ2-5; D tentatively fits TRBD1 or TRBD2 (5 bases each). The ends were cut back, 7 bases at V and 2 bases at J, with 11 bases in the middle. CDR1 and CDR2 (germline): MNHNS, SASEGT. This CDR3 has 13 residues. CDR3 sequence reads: CASTGLIQETQYF. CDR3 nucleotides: TGTGCCAGCACGGGGCTCATTCAAGAGACCCAGTACTTC.

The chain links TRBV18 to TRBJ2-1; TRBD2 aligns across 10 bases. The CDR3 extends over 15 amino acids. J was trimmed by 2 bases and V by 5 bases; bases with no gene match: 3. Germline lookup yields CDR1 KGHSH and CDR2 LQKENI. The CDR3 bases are TGTGCCAGCTCATTTACTAGCGGGGCCTACAATGAGCAGTTCTTC. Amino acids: CASSFTSGAYNEQFF.

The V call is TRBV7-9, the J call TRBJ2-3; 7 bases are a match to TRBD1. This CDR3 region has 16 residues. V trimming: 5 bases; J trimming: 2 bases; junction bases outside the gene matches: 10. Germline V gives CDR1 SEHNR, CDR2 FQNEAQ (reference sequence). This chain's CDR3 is CASSPRQGSYTDTQYF. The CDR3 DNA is TGTGCCAGCAGCCCAAGACAGGGTTCCTACACAGATACGCAGTATTTT.

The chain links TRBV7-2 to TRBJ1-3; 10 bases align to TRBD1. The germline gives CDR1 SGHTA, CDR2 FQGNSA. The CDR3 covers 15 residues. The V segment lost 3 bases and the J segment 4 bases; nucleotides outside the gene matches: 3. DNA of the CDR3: TGTGCCAGCAGCTTGGACAGGGGGGGAGGAAACACCATATATTTT. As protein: CASSLDRGGGNTIYF.

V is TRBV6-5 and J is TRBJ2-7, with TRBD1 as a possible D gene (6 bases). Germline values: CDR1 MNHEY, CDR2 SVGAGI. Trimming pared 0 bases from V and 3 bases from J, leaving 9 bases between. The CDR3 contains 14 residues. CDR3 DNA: TGTGCCAGCAGTTACTCGGGGGCCAACTACGAGCAGTACTTC. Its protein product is CASSYSGANYEQYF.

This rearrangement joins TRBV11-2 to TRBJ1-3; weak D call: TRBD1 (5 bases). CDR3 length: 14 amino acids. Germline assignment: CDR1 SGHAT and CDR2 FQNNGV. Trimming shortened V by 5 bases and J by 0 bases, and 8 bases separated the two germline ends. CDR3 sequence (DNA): TGTGCCAGCAGCCAGAGGGGCTCTGGAAACACCATATATTTT. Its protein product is CASSQRGSGNTIYF.

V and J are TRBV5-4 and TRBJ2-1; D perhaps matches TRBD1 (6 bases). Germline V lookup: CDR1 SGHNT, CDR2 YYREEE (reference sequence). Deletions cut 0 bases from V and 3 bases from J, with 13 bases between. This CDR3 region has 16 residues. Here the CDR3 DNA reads TGTGCCAGCAGCTTGGGCAGAGGACAGTACTACAATGAGCAGTTCTTC. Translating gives CASSLGRGQYYNEQFF. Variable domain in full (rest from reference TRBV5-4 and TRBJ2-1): ETGVTQSPTHLIKTRGQQVTLRCSSQSGHNTVSWYQQALGQGPQFIFQYYREEENGRGNFPPRFSGLQFPNYSSELNVNALELDDSALYLCASSLGRGQYYNEQFFGPGTRLTVL.

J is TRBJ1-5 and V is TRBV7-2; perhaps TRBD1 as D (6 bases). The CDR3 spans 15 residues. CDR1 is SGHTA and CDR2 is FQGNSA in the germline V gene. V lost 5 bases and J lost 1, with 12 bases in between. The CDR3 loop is CASSPRGGSNQPQHF. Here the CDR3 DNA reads TGTGCCAGCAGCCCCAGGGGCGGGAGCAATCAGCCCCAGCATTTT.

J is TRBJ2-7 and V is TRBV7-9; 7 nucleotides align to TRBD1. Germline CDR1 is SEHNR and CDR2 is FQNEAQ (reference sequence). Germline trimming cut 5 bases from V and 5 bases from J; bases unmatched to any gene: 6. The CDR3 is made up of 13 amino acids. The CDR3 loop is CASSPGQPNEQYF. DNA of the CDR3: TGTGCCAGCAGCCCGGGACAGCCAAACGAGCAGTACTTC.

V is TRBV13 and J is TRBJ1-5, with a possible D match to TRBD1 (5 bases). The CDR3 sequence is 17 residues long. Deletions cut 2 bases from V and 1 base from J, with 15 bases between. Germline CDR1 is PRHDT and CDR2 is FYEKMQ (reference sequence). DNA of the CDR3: TGTGCCAGCAGCTTACGGAGGGGTAATAGGAGCAATCAGCCCCAGCATTTT. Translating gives CASSLRRGNRSNQPQHF.

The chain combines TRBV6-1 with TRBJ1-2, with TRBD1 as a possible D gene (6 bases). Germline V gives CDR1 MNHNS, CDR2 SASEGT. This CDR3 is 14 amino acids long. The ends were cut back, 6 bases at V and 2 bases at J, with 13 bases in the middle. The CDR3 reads CASSPGHSNYGYTF. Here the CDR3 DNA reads TGTGCCAGCAGCCCGGGACACTCGAACTATGGCTACACCTTC.

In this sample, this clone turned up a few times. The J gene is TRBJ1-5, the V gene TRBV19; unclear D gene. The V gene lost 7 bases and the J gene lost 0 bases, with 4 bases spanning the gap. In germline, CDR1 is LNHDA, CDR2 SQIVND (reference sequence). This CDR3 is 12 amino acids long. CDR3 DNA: TGTGCCAGTACCGCTAGCAATCAGCCCCAGCATTTT. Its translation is CASTASNQPQHF. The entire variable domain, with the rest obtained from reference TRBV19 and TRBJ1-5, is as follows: DGGITQSPKYLFRKEGQNVTLSCEQNLNHDAMYWYRQDPGQGLRLIYYSQIVNDFQKGDIAEGYSVSREKKESFPLTVTSAQKNPTAFYLCASTASNQPQHFGDGTRLSIL.

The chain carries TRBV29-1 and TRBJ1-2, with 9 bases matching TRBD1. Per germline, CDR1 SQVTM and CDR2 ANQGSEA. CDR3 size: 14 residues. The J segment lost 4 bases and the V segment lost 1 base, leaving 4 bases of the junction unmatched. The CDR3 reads CSVEGTGVGYGYTF. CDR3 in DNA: TGCAGCGTTGAAGGGACAGGGGTCGGCTATGGCTACACCTTC.

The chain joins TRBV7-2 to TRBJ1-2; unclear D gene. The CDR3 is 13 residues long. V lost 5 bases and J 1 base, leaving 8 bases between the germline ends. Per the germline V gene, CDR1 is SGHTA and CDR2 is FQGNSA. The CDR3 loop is CASSRHSNYGYTF. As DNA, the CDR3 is TGTGCCAGCAGCCGTCACAGTAACTATGGCTACACCTTC.

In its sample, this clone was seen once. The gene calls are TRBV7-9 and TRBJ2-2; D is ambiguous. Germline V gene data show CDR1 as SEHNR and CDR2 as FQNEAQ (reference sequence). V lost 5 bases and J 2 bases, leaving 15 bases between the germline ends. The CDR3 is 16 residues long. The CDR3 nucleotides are TGTGCCAGCAGCCCTCCGCTGGGTTCCAACACCGGGGAGCTGTTTTTT. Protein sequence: CASSPPLGSNTGELFF.

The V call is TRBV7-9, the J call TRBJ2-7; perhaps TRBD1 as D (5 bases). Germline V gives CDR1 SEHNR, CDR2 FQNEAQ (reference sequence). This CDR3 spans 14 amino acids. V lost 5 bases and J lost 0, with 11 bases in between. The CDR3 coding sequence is TGTGCCAGCAGCCGAGGACAAACCTCCTACGAGCAGTACTTC. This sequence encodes CASSRGQTSYEQYF.

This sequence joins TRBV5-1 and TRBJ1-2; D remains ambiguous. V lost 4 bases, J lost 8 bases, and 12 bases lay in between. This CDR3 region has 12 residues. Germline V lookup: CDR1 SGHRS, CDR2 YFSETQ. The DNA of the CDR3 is TGCGCCAGCAGCGCTACTAACGAGGGCTACACCTTC. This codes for CASSATNEGYTF.

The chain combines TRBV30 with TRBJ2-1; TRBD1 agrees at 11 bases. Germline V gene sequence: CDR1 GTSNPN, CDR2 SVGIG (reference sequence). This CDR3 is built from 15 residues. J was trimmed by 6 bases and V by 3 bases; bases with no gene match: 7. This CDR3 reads CAWSPWTGGPNEQFF. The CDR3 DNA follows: TGTGCCTGGAGCCCTTGGACAGGGGGCCCCAATGAGCAGTTCTTC.

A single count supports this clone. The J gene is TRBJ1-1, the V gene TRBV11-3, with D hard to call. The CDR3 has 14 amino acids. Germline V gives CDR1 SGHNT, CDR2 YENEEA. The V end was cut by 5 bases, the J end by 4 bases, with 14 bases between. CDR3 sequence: CASSPRLMSTEAFF. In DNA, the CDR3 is TGTGCCAGCAGCCCTCGGCTCATGAGCACTGAAGCTTTCTTT.

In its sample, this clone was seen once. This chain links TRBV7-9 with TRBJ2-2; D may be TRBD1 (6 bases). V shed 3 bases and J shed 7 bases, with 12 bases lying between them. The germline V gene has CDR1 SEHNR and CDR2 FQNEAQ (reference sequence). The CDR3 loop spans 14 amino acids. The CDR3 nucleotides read TGTGCCAGCAGCTTTGGGGGCGCGGTCGGGGAGCTGTTTTTT. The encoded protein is CASSFGGAVGELFF.